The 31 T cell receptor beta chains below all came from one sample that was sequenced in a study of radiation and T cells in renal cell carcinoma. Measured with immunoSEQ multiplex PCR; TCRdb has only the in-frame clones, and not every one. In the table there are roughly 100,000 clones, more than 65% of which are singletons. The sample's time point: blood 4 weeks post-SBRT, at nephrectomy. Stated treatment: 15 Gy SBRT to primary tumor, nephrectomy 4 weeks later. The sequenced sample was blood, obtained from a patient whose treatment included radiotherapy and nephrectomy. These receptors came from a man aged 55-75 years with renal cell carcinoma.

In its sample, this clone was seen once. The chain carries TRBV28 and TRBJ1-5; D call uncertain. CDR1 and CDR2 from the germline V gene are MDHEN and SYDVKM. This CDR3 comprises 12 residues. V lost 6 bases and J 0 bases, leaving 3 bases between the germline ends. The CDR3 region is CASSGSNQPQHF. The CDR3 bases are TGTGCCAGCAGCGGTAGCAATCAGCCCCAGCATTTT.

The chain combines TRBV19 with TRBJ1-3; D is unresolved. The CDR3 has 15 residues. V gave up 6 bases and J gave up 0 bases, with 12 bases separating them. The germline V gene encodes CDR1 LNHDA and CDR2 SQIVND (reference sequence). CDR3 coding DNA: TGTGCCAGTAGAGTGGACCGCCTCTCTGGAAACACCATATATTTT. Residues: CASRVDRLSGNTIYF.

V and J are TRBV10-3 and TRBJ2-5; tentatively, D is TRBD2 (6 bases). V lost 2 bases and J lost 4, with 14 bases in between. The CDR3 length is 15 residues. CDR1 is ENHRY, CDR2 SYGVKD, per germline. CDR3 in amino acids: CAISEGGEGIETQYF. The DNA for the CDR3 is TGTGCCATCAGTGAGGGAGGGGAAGGAATAGAGACCCAGTACTTC.

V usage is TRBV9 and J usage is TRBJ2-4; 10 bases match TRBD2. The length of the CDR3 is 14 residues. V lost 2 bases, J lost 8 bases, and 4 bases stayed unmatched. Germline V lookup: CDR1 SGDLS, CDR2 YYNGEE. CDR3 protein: CASSVSSGSDIQYF. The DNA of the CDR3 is TGTGCCAGCAGCGTCTCTAGCGGGAGTGACATTCAGTACTTC.

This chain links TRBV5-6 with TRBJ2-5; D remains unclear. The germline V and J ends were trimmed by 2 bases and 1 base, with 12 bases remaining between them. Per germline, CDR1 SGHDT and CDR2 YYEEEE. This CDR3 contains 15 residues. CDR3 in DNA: TGTGCCAGCAGCTTCTCGACATGGGGCCAAGAGACCCAGTACTTC. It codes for CASSFSTWGQETQYF.

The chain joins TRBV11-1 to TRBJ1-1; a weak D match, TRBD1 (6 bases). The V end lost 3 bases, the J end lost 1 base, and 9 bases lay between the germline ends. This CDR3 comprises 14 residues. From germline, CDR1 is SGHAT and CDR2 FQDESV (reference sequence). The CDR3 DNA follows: TGTGCCAGCAGCTTGGACAGAACGAACACTGAAGCTTTCTTT. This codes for CASSLDRTNTEAFF.

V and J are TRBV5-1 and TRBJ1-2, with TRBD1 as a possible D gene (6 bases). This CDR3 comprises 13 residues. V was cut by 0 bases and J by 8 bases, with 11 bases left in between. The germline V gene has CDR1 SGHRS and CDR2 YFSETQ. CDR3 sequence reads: CASSLVPGEGYTF. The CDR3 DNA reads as TGCGCCAGCAGCTTGGTCCCAGGGGAAGGCTACACCTTC.

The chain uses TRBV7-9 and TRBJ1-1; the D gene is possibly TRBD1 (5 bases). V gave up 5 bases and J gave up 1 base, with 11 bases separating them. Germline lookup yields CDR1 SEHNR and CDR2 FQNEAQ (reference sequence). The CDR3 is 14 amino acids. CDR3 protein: CASSKSGGNTEAFF. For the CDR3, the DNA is TGTGCCAGCAGCAAATCCGGGGGGAACACTGAAGCTTTCTTT.

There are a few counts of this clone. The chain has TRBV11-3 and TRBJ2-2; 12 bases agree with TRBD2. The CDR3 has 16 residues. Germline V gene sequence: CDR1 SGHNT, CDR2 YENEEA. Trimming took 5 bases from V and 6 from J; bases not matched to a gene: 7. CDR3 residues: CASSNPSGRGAGELFF. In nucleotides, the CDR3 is TGTGCCAGCAGCAACCCTAGCGGGAGGGGTGCCGGGGAGCTGTTTTTT. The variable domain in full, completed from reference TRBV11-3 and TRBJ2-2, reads EAGVVQSPRYKIIEKKQPVAFWCNPISGHNTLYWYLQNLGQGPELLIRYENEEAVDDSQLPKDRFSAERLKGVDSTLKIQPAELGDSAVYLCASSNPSGRGAGELFFGEGSRLTVL.

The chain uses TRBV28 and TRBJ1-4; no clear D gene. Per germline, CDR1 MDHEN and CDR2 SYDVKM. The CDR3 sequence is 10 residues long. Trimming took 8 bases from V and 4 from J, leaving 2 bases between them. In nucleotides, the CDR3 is TGTGCCAGCCTTAATGAAAAACTGTTTTTT. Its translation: CASLNEKLFF. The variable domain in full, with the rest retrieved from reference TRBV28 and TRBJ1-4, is DVKVTQSSRYLVKRTGEKVFLECVQDMDHENMFWYRQDPGLGLRLIYFSYDVKMKEKGDIPEGYSVSREKKERFSLILESASTNQTSMYLCASLNEKLFFGSGTQLSVL.

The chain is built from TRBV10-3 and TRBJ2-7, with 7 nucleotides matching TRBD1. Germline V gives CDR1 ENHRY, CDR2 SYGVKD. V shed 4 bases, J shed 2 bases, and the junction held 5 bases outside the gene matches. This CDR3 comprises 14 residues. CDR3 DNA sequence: TGTGCCATCAGTGGCGGTACAGGGGCCTACGAGCAGTACTTC. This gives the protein CAISGGTGAYEQYF.

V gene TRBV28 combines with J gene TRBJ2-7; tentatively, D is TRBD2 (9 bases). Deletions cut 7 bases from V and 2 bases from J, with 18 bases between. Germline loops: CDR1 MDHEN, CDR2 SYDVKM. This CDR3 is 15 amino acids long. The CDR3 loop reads CASTRGGTGPYEQYF. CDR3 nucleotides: TGTGCCAGCACGCGGGGGGGGACAGGCCCCTACGAGCAGTACTTC.

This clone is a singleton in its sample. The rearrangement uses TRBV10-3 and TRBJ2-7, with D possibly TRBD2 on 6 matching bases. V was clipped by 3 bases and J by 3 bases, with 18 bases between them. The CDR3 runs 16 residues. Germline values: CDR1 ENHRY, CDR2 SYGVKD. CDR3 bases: TGTGCCATCAGTGACTCGGCCGTGGGGGGTGGCTACGAGCAGTACTTC. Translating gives CAISDSAVGGGYEQYF.

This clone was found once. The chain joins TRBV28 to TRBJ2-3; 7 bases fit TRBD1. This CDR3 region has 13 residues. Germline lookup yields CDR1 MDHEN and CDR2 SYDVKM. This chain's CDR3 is CVTRGMESDTQYF. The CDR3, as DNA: TGTGTCACCAGGGGGATGGAGTCAGATACGCAGTATTTT.

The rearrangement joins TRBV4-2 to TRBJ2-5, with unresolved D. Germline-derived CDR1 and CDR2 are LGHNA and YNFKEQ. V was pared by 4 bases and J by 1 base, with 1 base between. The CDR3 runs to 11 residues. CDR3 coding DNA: TGTGCCAGCAGCCTCCAAGAGACCCAGTACTTC. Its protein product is CASSLQETQYF.

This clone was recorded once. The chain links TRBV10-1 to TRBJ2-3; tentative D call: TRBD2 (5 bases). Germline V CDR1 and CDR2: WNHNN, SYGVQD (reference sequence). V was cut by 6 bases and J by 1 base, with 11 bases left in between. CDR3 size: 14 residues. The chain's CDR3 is CASSQLSGTDTQYF. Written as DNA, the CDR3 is TGCGCCAGCAGCCAACTTAGCGGCACAGATACGCAGTATTTT.

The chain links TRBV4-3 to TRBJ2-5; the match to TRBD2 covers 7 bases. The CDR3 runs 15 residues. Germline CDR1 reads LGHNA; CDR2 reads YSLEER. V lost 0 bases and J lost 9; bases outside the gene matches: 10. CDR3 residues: CASSQDLPGGSPQYF. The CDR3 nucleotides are TGCGCCAGCAGCCAAGATCTACCGGGGGGATCGCCCCAGTACTTC.

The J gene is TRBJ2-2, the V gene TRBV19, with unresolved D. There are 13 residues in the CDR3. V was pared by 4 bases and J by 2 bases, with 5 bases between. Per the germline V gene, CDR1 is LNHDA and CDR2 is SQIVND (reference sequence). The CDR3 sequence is CASSRVNTGELFF. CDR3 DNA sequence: TGTGCCAGTAGTAGGGTCAACACCGGGGAGCTGTTTTTT.

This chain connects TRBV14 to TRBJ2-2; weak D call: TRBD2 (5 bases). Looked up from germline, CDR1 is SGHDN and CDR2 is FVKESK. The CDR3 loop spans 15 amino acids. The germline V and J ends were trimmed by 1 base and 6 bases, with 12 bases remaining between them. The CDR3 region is CASSQVGSYSGELFF. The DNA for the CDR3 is TGTGCCAGCAGCCAAGTGGGGAGTTACTCCGGGGAGCTGTTTTTT.

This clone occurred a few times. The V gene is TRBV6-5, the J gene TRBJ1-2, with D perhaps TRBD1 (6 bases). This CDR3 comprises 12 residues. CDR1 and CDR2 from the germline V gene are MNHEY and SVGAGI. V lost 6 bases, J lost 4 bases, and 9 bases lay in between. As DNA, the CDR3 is TGTGCCAGCAGACAGGGACCCTATGGCTACACCTTC. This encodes CASRQGPYGYTF.

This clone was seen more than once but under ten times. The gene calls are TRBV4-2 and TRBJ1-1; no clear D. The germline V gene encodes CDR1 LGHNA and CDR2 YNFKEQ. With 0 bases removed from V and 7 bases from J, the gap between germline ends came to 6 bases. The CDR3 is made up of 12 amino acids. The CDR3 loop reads CASSQDYNEAFF. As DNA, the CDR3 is TGTGCCAGCAGCCAAGATTACAATGAAGCTTTCTTT.

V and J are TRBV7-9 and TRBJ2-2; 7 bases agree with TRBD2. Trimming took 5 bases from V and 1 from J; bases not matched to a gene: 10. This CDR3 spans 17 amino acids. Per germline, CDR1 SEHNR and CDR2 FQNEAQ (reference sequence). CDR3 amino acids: CASSPRGSGMNTGELFF. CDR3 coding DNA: TGTGCCAGCAGCCCTCGCGGGAGCGGGATGAACACCGGGGAGCTGTTTTTT.

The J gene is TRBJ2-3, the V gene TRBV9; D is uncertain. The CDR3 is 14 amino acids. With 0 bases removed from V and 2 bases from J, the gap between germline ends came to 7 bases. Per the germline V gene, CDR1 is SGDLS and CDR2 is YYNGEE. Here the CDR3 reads CASSVGPDTDTQYF. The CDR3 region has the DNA TGTGCCAGCAGCGTAGGACCAGACACAGATACGCAGTATTTT.

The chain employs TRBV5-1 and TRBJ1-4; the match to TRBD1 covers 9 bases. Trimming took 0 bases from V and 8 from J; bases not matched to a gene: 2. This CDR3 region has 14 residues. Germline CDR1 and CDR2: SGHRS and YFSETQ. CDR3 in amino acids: CASSLGQGDEKLFF. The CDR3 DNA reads TGCGCCAGCAGCTTGGGACAGGGGGACGAAAAACTGTTTTTT.

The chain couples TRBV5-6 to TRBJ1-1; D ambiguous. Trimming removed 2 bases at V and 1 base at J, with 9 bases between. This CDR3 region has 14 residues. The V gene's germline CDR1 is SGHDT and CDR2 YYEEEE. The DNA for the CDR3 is TGTGCCAGCAGCTTATCCGGCGGGAACACTGAAGCTTTCTTT. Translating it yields CASSLSGGNTEAFF. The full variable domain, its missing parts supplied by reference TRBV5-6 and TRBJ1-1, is DAGVTQSPTHLIKTRGQQVTLRCSPKSGHDTVSWYQQALGQGPQFIFQYYEEEERQRGNFPDRFSGHQFPNYSSELNVNALLLGDSALYLCASSLSGGNTEAFFGQGTRLTVV.

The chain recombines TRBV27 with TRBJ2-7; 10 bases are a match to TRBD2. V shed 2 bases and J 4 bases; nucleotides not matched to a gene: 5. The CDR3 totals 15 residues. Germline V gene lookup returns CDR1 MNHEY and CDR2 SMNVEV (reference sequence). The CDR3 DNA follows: TGTGCCAGCAGTTTAAGGGGACTAGCGCGATACGAGCAGTACTTC. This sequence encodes CASSLRGLARYEQYF.

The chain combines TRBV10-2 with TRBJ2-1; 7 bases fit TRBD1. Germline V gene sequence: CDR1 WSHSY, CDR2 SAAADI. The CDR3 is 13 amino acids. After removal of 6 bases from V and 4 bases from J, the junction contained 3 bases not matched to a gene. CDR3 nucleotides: TGCGCCAGCAGCCCGGGACAGTACAATGAGCAGTTCTTC. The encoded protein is CASSPGQYNEQFF.

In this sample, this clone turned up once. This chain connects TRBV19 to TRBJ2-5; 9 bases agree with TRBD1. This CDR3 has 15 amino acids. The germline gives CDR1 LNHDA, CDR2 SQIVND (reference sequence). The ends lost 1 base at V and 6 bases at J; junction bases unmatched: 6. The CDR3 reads CASSIGGQGMKTQYF. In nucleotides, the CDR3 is TGTGCCAGTAGTATAGGGGGACAGGGAATGAAGACCCAGTACTTC.

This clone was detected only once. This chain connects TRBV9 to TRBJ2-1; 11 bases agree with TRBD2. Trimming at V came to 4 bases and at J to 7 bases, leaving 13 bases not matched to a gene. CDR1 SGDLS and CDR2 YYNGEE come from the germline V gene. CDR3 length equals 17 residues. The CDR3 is CASSNRRAGLAENEQFF. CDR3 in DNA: TGTGCCAGCAGCAACCGCCGGGCGGGACTAGCGGAGAATGAGCAGTTCTTC.

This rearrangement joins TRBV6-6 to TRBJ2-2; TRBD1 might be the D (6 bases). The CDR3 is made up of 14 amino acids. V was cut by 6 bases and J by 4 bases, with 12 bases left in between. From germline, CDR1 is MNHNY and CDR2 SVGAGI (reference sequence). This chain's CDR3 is CASSLFRGTGELFF. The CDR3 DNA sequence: TGTGCCAGCAGCCTATTCAGGGGCACCGGGGAGCTGTTTTTT.

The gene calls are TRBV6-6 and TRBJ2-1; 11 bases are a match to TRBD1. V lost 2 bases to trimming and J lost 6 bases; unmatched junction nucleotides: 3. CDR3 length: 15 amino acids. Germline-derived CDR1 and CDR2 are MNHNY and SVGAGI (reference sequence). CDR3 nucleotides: TGTGCCAGCAGTTACCGGGACAGGGGGTTCAATGAGCAGTTCTTC. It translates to CASSYRDRGFNEQFF.